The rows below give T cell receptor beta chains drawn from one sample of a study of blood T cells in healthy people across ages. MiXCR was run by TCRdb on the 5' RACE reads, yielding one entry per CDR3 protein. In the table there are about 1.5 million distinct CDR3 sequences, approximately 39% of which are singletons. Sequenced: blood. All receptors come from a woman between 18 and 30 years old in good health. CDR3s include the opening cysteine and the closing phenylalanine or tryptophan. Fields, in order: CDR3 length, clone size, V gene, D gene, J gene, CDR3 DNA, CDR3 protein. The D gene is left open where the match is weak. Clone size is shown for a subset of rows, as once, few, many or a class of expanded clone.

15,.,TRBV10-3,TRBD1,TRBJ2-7,TGTGCCATCAGTCAATACGGACAGGGGACCTACGAGCAGTACTTC,CAISQYGQGTYEQYF
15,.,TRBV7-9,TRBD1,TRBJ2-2,TGTGCCAGCAGCTTCCGGGACAGGGTTACCGGGGAGCTGTTTTTT,CASSFRDRVTGELFF
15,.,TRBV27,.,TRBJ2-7,TGTGCCAGCAGTTTAGTGAACATTCCTTTTCGCGAGCAGTACTTC,CASSLVNIPFREQYF
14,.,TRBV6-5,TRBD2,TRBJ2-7,TGTGCCAGCAGAATACTAGCGGAGTCCTACGAGCAGTACTTC,CASRILAESYEQYF
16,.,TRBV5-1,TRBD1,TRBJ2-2,TGCGCCAGCAGCACTACCGGGACAGGGAACACCGGGGAGCTGTTTTTT,CASSTTGTGNTGELFF
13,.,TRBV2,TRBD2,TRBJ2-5,TGTGCCAGCAAGCGGGACGGAAAAGAGACCCAGTACTTC,CASKRDGKETQYF
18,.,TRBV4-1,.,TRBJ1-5,TGCGCCAGCAGCCGGGGGGGACCTCCTGTCTATGGCAATCAGCCCCAGCATTTT,CASSRGGPPVYGNQPQHF
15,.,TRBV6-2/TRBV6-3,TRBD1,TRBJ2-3,TGTGACAGCAGCCTCGGGACAGGTAGTCCAGATACGCAGTATTTT,CDSSLGTGSPDTQYF
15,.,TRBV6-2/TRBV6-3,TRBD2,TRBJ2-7,TGTGCCAGCAGTTACCCCCAGCGGGAGGCCTACGAGCAGTACTTC,CASSYPQREAYEQYF
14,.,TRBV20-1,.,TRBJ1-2,TGCAGTGCTAGTAGGGGGGGGGTAAACTATGGCTACACCTTC,CSASRGGVNYGYTF
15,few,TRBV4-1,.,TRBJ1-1,TGCGCCAGCAGCCAAGGCCGGATCCGAAACACTGAAGCTTTCTTT,CASSQGRIRNTEAFF
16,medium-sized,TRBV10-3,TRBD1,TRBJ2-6,TGTGCCATCAGTGTAGGGGGCGCGGATGGGGCCAACGTCCTGACTTTC,CAISVGGADGANVLTF
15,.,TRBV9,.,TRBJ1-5,TGTGCCAGCAATTCGAGGGGGGATTTCAATCAGCCCCAGCATTTT,CASNSRGDFNQPQHF
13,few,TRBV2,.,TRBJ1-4,TGTGCCAGCAGTGAAAGTTGGCCTACAAAACTGTTTTTT,CASSESWPTKLFF
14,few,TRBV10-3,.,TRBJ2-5,TGTGCCATCAGTGAGCCCCGGTGGGGAGAGACCCAGTACTTC,CAISEPRWGETQYF
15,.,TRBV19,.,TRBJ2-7,TGTGCCAGTAGTGCCGCGGAAGGCCCCTCCTACGAGCAGTACTTC,CASSAAEGPSYEQYF
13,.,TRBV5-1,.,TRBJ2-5,TGCGCCAGCAGCTCAGGATCGGAAGAGACCCAGTACTTC,CASSSGSEETQYF
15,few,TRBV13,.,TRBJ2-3,TGTGCCAGCAGCTTAGCTCTGCGGGAATCAGATACGCAGTATTTT,CASSLALRESDTQYF
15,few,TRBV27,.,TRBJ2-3,TGTGCCAGCAGTTTATACGGGGTTGACACAGATACGCAGTATTTT,CASSLYGVDTDTQYF
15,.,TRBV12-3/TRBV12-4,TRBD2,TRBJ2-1,TGTGCCAGCAGTTTAAGCGGGGGCAACTACAATGAGCAGTTCTTC,CASSLSGGNYNEQFF
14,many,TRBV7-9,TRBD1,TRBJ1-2,TGTGCCAGCAGCACCTGGGACAGAAACTATGGCTACACCTTC,CASSTWDRNYGYTF
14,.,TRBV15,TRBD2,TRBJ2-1,TGTGCCACCGGTTCGGGAGGGCCATATAGTGAGCAGTTCTTC,CATGSGGPYSEQFF
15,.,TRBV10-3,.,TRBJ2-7,TGTGCCATCAGTGAAGGGGGGCTCCGTTCCTACGAGCAGTACTTC,CAISEGGLRSYEQYF
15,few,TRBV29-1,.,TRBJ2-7,TGCTGCGTTCTCCCGAGAATAGGCTTCTCCTACGAGCAGTACTTC,CCVLPRIGFSYEQYF
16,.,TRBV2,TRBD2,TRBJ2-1,TGTGCCAGCAGCGAAGGGACTAGCGGGATTACGCATGAGCAGTTCTTC,CASSEGTSGITHEQFF
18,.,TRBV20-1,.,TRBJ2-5,TGCAGTGCTAGAGTCCCCCCGACTAGTAAGGCGTCCTACAATGAGCAGTACTTC,CSARVPPTSKASYNEQYF
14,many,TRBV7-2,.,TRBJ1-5,TGTGCCAGCAGCTTAGCTGGGTTAGACCAGCCCCAGCATTTT,CASSLAGLDQPQHF
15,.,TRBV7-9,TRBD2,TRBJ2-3,TGTGCCAGCAGCTTAGGACTAGCCCCCACAGATACGCAGTATTTT,CASSLGLAPTDTQYF
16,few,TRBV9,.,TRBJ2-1,TGTGCCAGCAGCGTACCCCGGGACCACGGAGGTCATGAGCAGTTCTTC,CASSVPRDHGGHEQFF
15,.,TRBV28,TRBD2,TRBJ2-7,TGTGCCAGCAGTTTCTGGCGGGGGGGCCTCAATGAGCAGTACTTC,CASSFWRGGLNEQYF
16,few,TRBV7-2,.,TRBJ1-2,TGTGCCAGCAGCTTAACGCTCCCGGGGGCTAGGCATGGCTACACCTTC,CASSLTLPGARHGYTF
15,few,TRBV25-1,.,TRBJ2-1,TGTGCCAGCGAATTAGGAGGGGGCTGGTACAATGAGCAGTTCTTC,CASELGGGWYNEQFF
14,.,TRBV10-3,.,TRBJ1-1,TGTGCCATCAGTGAGTCGGGGGTGAACACTGAAGCTTTCTTT,CAISESGVNTEAFF
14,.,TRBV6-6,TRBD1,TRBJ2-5,TGTGCCAGCAGGGATCCGGGACAGCGAGAGACCCAGTACTTC,CASRDPGQRETQYF
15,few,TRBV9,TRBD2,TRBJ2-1,TGTGCCAGCAGCGTAGCGGGACTAGGGAGTGGTGAGCAGTTCTTC,CASSVAGLGSGEQFF
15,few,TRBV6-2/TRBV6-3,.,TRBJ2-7,TGTGCCAGCAGTGATACCGGGCCCCCCGGCAACGAGCAGTACTTC,CASSDTGPPGNEQYF
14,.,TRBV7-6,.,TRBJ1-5,TGTGCCAGCAGCCGCGGACCCAACGACCAGCCCCAGCATTTT,CASSRGPNDQPQHF
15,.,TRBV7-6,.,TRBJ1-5,TGTGCCAGCAGCCTAGAGCCGGGCCTAAATCAGCTCCAGCATTTT,CASSLEPGLNQLQHF
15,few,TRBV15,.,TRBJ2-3,TGTGCCACCAGCAGAGAGGGGCAGATCACAGATACGCAGTATTTT,CATSREGQITDTQYF
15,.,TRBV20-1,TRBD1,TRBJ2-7,TGCAGTGCTAGGGACGCGGGACAGGGTACTGGCGAGCAGTACTTC,CSARDAGQGTGEQYF
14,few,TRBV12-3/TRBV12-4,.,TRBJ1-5,TGTGCCAGCAGTCCTGCGGGCCGTTATCAGCCCCAGCATTTT,CASSPAGRYQPQHF
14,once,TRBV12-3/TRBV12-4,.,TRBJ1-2,TGTGCCAGCAGCTTTATCAGGGGAGGCTATGGCTACACCTTC,CASSFIRGGYGYTF
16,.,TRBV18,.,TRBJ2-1,TGTGCCAGCTCACCATTAGGCAGGGCCTCCTACAATGAGCAGTTCTTC,CASSPLGRASYNEQFF
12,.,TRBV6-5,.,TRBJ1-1,TGTGCCAGCAGTCGAATAGGGGCTGAAGCTTTCTTT,CASSRIGAEAFF
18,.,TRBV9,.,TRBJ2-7,TGTGCCAGCAGCGTAAAAGGCCACCCGGCCGATTTTCCTAGAGAGCAGTACTTC,CASSVKGHPADFPREQYF
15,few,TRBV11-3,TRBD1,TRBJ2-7,TGTGCCAGCAGCTTAGGCCGGGACAGCTCCTACGAGCAGTACTTC,CASSLGRDSSYEQYF
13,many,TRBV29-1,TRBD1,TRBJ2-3,TGCAGCGTCGGGACAGTCCTCACAGATACGCAGTATTTT,CSVGTVLTDTQYF
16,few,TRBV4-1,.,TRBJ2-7,TGCGCCAGCAGCCTTTTATCGCAGGGCCCTTCCTACGAGCAGTACTTC,CASSLLSQGPSYEQYF
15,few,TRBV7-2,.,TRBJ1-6,TGTGCCAGCAGCTACAGACAGTTCTATAATTCACCCCTCCACTTT,CASSYRQFYNSPLHF
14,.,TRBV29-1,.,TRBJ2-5,TGCAGCGCCTTAGGCCGCGAGATCGGCGAGACCCAGTACTTC,CSALGREIGETQYF
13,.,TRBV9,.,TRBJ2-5,TGTGCCAGCAGCGCCATGGGGGGAGAGACCCAGTACTTC,CASSAMGGETQYF
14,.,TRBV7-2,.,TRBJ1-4,TGTGCCAGCAGCTTAGATTCGGAGGGAGGGATCTCGTTTTTT,CASSLDSEGGISFF
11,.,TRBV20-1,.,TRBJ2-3,TGCAGTGCTACTGGGGCAGATACGCAGTATTTT,CSATGADTQYF
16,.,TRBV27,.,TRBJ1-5,TGTGCCAGCAGTCCTACAGGGCCTCTGGGCAATCAGCCCCAGCATTTT,CASSPTGPLGNQPQHF